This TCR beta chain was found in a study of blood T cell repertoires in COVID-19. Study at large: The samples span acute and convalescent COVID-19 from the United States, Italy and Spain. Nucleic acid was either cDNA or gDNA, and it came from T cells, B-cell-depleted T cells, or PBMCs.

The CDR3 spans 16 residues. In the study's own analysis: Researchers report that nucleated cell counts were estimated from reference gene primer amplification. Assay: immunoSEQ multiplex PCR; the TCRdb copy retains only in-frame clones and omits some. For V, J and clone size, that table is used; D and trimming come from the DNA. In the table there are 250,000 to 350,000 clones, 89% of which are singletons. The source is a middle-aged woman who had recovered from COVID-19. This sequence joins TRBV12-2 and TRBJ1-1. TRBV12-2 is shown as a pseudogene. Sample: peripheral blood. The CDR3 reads CASRLRPGGAETEAFF. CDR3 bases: TGTGCAAGTCGCTTACGCCCGGGGGGGGCAGAAACTGAAGCTTTCTTT.